These 26 T cell receptor beta chains share one sample of origin, sequenced in a study of cytomegalovirus exposure and HLA in healthy donors. The PCR ran on 60 Vbeta and 13 Jbeta primers. Sequencing was performed with immunoSEQ multiplex PCR; in TCRdb, only in-frame clones are kept and a portion is missing. The top ten clones hold about 5.3% of a sample with 100,000 or so clones, roughly 79% of them seen once. The source material was PBMCs. Receptors were obtained from a male donor in good health and CMV-seronegative.

The chain has TRBV15 and TRBJ1-1; TRBD1 might be the D (5 bases). The CDR3 loop spans 14 amino acids. Germline V gene sequence: CDR1 LNHNV, CDR2 YYDKDF (reference sequence). V was trimmed by 1 base and J by 11 bases, leaving 17 bases between them. CDR3 in amino acids: CATSRGSSGRKAFF. DNA for the CDR3: TGTGCCACCAGCAGAGGTTCGTCAGGGAGGAAGGCTTTCTTT.

The CDR3 coding sequence is TGTGCCAGCAGCCCTAAGGGGGGGTACGAGCAGTACTTC. It encodes CASSPKGGYEQYF. The chain combines TRBV7-8 with TRBJ2-7; weak D call: TRBD2 (7 bases). Germline CDR1 is SGHVS and CDR2 is FQNEAQ. The V and J ends lost 5 bases and 4 bases respectively, with 12 bases between them. CDR3 length equals 13 residues.

The chain couples TRBV6-1 to TRBJ2-1, with D perhaps TRBD2 (6 bases). This CDR3 is 14 amino acids long. V lost 4 bases to trimming and J lost 2 bases, with 9 bases between them. CDR1 and CDR2 from the germline V gene are MNHNS and SASEGT. This CDR3 is CASSGGEAYNEQFF. The CDR3 DNA is TGTGCCAGCAGTGGGGGGGAGGCCTACAATGAGCAGTTCTTC.

A note on this clone: At one end the junction does not follow the germline gene, possibly because of a read error. The chain couples TRBV7-9 to TRBJ2-5, with D possibly matching TRBD2 (6 bases). The germline V gene encodes CDR1 SEHNR and CDR2 FQNEAQ (reference sequence). The CDR3 length is 13 residues. CDR3 in amino acids: CSSSLREWETQYF. The CDR3 DNA is TGTTCCAGCAGCTTACGGGAGTGGGAGACCCAGTACTTC.

The V gene is TRBV9, the J gene TRBJ2-5; unclear D gene. The ends were cut back, 0 bases at V and 2 bases at J, with 8 bases in the middle. This CDR3 has 14 amino acids. The V gene's germline CDR1 is SGDLS and CDR2 YYNGEE. This CDR3 is CASSVGAEQETQYF. CDR3 nucleotide sequence: TGTGCCAGCAGCGTAGGTGCAGAACAAGAGACCCAGTACTTC.

The chain employs TRBV19 and TRBJ2-4; 9 bases line up with TRBD1. V gave up 5 bases and J gave up 2 bases; unmatched junction bases: 13. The CDR3 is 18 residues long. Per germline, CDR1 LNHDA and CDR2 SQIVND (reference sequence). The CDR3 sequence: CASSPPAGTGITKNIQYF. The DNA for the CDR3 is TGTGCCAGTAGTCCCCCTGCCGGGACAGGGATTACCAAAAACATTCAGTACTTC.

J is TRBJ2-2 and V is TRBV9, with 10 bases fitting TRBD2. The trim removed 1 base at V and 6 bases at J, leaving 3 bases unmatched. Germline CDR1 reads SGDLS; CDR2 reads YYNGEE. This CDR3 region has 15 residues. CDR3 coding DNA: TGTGCCAGCAGCGTACTAGCGGGAGTGTCCGGGGAGCTGTTTTTT. Translated, it gives CASSVLAGVSGELFF.

The rearrangement links TRBV5-1 to TRBJ2-5, with D possibly matching TRBD2 (5 bases). The CDR3 contains 15 residues. Per the germline V gene, CDR1 is SGHRS and CDR2 is YFSETQ. The V gene lost 0 bases and the J gene lost 4 bases, with 13 bases spanning the gap. The CDR3 DNA follows: TGCGCCAGCAGCTTGGGTGGGGTGGAGGCAGAGACCCAGTACTTC. As protein: CASSLGGVEAETQYF.

As regards this clone: A junction end diverges from the germline sequence, so it may reflect a read error. The J gene is TRBJ2-1, the V gene TRBV7-7; perhaps TRBD2 as D (5 bases). Per germline, CDR1 SSHAT and CDR2 FNYEAQ (reference sequence). This CDR3 spans 15 amino acids. This CDR3 is CASSLAFNGDNEQFF. In DNA form, the CDR3 reads TGTGCTAGCAGCTTAGCGTTTAACGGGGACAATGAGCAGTTCTTC. Variable domain in full (rest from reference TRBV7-7 and TRBJ2-1): GAGVSQSPRYKVTKRGQDVTLRCDPISSHATLYWYQQALGQGPEFLTYFNYEAQPDKSGLPSDRFSAERPEGSISTLTIQRTEQRDSAMYRCASSLAFNGDNEQFFGPGTRLTVL.

This clone was seen only once. The chain carries TRBV7-3 and TRBJ2-1; 11 nucleotides agree with TRBD2. Germline CDR1 is SGHTA and CDR2 is FQGTGA. Unmatched junction bases numbered 7, after V lost 5 bases and J lost 1 base. The CDR3 contains 17 residues. The CDR3 DNA reads TGTGCCAGCAGCATCACCGGGACTAGCGGATCCTACAATGAGCAGTTCTTC. It specifies CASSITGTSGSYNEQFF.

This clone rates as medium-sized. The V call is TRBV5-6, the J call TRBJ1-1, with a possible D match to TRBD1 (6 bases). Germline CDR1 and CDR2: SGHDT and YYEEEE. This CDR3 has 15 residues. V was clipped by 3 bases and J by 6 bases, with 18 bases between them. CDR3 DNA sequence: TGTGCCAGCAGCTGGGATGCACAGGGTGGGGCTGAAGCTTTCTTT. Protein: CASSWDAQGGAEAFF.

The V call is TRBV5-4, the J call TRBJ1-2, with TRBD1 as a possible D gene (6 bases). This CDR3 contains 13 residues. CDR1 SGHNT and CDR2 YYREEE come from the germline V gene (reference sequence). Trimming removed 7 bases from V and 4 bases from J, with 14 bases in between. For the CDR3, the DNA is TGTGCCAGCCAAACGGACAGCAGCTATGGCTACACCTTC. It translates to CASQTDSSYGYTF.

The rearrangement links TRBV25-1 to TRBJ1-2, with D unclear. CDR1 and CDR2 (germline): MGHDK, SYGVNS. Trimming pared 6 bases from V and 8 bases from J, leaving 16 bases between. The CDR3 is made up of 13 amino acids. The CDR3 nucleotides read TGTGCCAGCAGATCGGCGGTAGAAGGAGGCTACACCTTC. It specifies CASRSAVEGGYTF.

J is TRBJ2-7 and V is TRBV11-3, with a weak D call TRBD2 (5 bases). From germline, CDR1 is SGHNT and CDR2 YENEEA. This CDR3 spans 15 amino acids. V lost 5 bases and J 2 bases, leaving 16 bases between the germline ends. CDR3 DNA: TGTGCCAGCAGCCTCATGAGCGGTCCTACCTACGAGCAGTACTTC. Its translation is CASSLMSGPTYEQYF.

The chain has TRBV28 and TRBJ2-5; D gene ambiguous. The better agreement between TRBJ2-7 and the DNA end casts doubt on the J call. The germline gives CDR1 MDHEN, CDR2 SYDVKM. The CDR3 is 11 residues long. The CDR3 sequence is CASSPNYEQYF. CDR3 sequence (DNA): TGTGCCAGCAGCCCAAACTACGAGCAGTACTTC.

This clone has more than one count but fewer than ten. The chain uses TRBV29-1 and TRBJ1-4; tentative D call: TRBD1 (5 bases). The CDR3 totals 12 residues. Deletions cut 7 bases from V and 8 bases from J, with 14 bases between. Germline V gene sequence: CDR1 SQVTM, CDR2 ANQGSEA. In nucleotides, the CDR3 is TGCAGCGCGCGGACGGGGGGAGAAAAACTGTTTTTT. Translated: CSARTGGEKLFF. The complete variable domain, with remaining parts taken from reference TRBV29-1 and TRBJ1-4, reads SAVISQKPSRDICQRGTSLTIQCQVDSQVTMMFWYRQQPGQSLTLIATANQGSEATYESGFVIDKFPISRPNLTFSTLTVSNMSPEDSSIYLCSARTGGEKLFFGSGTQLSVL.

The chain combines TRBV5-8 with TRBJ1-1; D remains ambiguous. Germline V gene sequence: CDR1 SGHTS, CDR2 YDEGEE. V shed 2 bases and J shed 0 bases, with 8 bases lying between them. The CDR3 is 14 residues long. The CDR3 coding sequence is TGTGCCAGCAGCTTTCGTTCCTTGAACACTGAAGCTTTCTTT. Encoded protein: CASSFRSLNTEAFF.

This sequence joins TRBV14 and TRBJ1-1, with D unresolved. This CDR3 has 15 residues. The V end was cut by 6 bases, the J end by 1 base, with 15 bases between. Germline CDR1 SGHDN, CDR2 FVKESK. The CDR3 DNA reads TGTGCCAGCAGGCGATACAGCATTCGGAACACTGAAGCTTTCTTT. Translation: CASRRYSIRNTEAFF.

The V and J genes are TRBV19 and TRBJ1-2; D unresolved. This CDR3 is 15 amino acids long. Trimming stripped 7 bases from V and 4 bases from J, with 19 bases between. The germline gives CDR1 LNHDA, CDR2 SQIVND (reference sequence). The CDR3, as DNA: TGTGCCAGTACCCCGAGCACAAGAGGTAGCTATGGCTACACCTTC. Protein product: CASTPSTRGSYGYTF.

The chain employs TRBV4-2 and TRBJ1-6; the D gene is possibly TRBD1 (6 bases). The CDR3 extends over 14 amino acids. Per the germline V gene, CDR1 is LGHNA and CDR2 is YNFKEQ. Trimming stripped 6 bases from V and 11 bases from J, with 17 bases between. The CDR3 sequence is CASRIGDTPAPLHF. CDR3 DNA: TGTGCCAGCAGGATAGGGGACACCCCGGCACCCCTCCACTTT.

This clone was counted only a few times. The gene calls are TRBV7-2 and TRBJ2-7; weak D call: TRBD2 (6 bases). V was cut by 1 base and J by 7 bases, with 11 bases left in between. This CDR3 has 13 residues. Germline V gene sequence: CDR1 SGHTA, CDR2 FQGNSA. The CDR3, as DNA: TGTGCCAGCAGCTTAGGACTAGTTGAGGAGCAGTACTTC. Protein product: CASSLGLVEEQYF.

This sequence joins TRBV2 and TRBJ1-2; D may be TRBD1 (5 bases). Trimming cost V 6 bases and J 6 bases, with 14 bases left between them. The CDR3 is 13 amino acids. The germline gives CDR1 SNHLY, CDR2 FYNNEI. The CDR3 DNA reads TGTGCCAGCAGAAAGGGGCTAGGGGATGGCTACACCTTC. It yields the protein CASRKGLGDGYTF. The full variable domain, completed using reference TRBV2 and TRBJ1-2, is EPEVTQTPSHQVTQMGQEVILRCVPISNHLYFYWYRQILGQKVEFLVSFYNNEISEKSEIFDDQFSVERPDGSNFTLKIRSTKLEDSAMYFCASRKGLGDGYTFGSGTRLTVV.

V gene TRBV2 combines with J gene TRBJ1-5; TRBD1 is a possible D gene (6 bases). Germline V gene lookup returns CDR1 SNHLY and CDR2 FYNNEI. Trimming took off 8 bases at V and 7 bases at J, with 15 bases between the two ends. The CDR3 is 13 amino acids. The CDR3, as DNA: TGTGCCAGCGGGGGGGCAGGTGAGCAGCCCCAGCATTTT. It is translated as CASGGAGEQPQHF.

The chain links TRBV9 to TRBJ2-3; 7 bases map to TRBD1. The CDR3 has 15 residues. CDR1 and CDR2 from the germline V gene are SGDLS and YYNGEE. The ends lost 3 bases at V and 0 bases at J; junction bases unmatched: 4. The CDR3 protein is CASSAGTVSTDTQYF. Here the CDR3 DNA reads TGTGCCAGCAGCGCCGGGACAGTGAGCACAGATACGCAGTATTTT.

The gene calls are TRBV6-5 and TRBJ2-2, with TRBD2 identical over 12 bases. The CDR3 is 15 residues long. V shed 8 bases and J 8 bases; nucleotides not matched to a gene: 9. Per the germline V gene, CDR1 is MNHEY and CDR2 is SVGAGI. The CDR3 coding sequence is TGTGCCAGCTCCCCAGGACTAGCGGGATCTGGGGAGCTGTTTTTT. Translated, it gives CASSPGLAGSGELFF.

This clone occurred a few times. One end of the junction fails to match germline, which may point to a read error. The chain couples TRBV9 to TRBJ2-3; 7 bases are shared with TRBD2. This CDR3 spans 16 amino acids. Germline V gene sequence: CDR1 SGDLS, CDR2 YYNGEE. The CDR3 nucleotides are TGTGCCAGCAGCGTAGGTGCGGGAGTAAGCATAGATACGCAGTATTTT. Translation gives CASSVGAGVSIDTQYF.